Listed here is a single T cell receptor beta chain. No antigen is known for it. V gave up 5 bases and J gave up 6 bases, with 8 bases separating them. The CDR3 totals 13 residues. The germline CDR1 and CDR2 sequences are SGHAT and FQNNGV. This PCR relied on a set of 60 Vbeta primers and 13 Jbeta primers. Method: immunoSEQ multiplex PCR; TCRdb's copy keeps in-frame clones and lacks some. The data contain around 140,000 clones, about 74% of them singletons. This specimen belongs to a study of cytomegalovirus exposure and HLA in healthy donors. The wider study: An early data release held approximately 85 million unique TCRs from HLA-typed donors.

Study findings and constraints: The study dropped some indistinguishable V segments, TRBV6-2 and TRBV6-3 among them. It was reported in a later analysis that an Asian-associated ancestry cluster showed fewer N-insertions than the approximately 670-donor mean.

What was sequenced was PBMCs. V is TRBV11-2 and J is TRBJ1-6; D is unclear. This receptor was taken from a woman aged 60-75 years in good health and CMV-seronegative. In DNA form, the CDR3 reads TGTGCCAGCAGCCCAGAACCTAATTCACCCCTCCACTTT. It translates to CASSPEPNSPLHF.